This T cell receptor (beta chain) is from a study of blood T cell repertoires in COVID-19. Across the whole study: Material from acute and convalescent COVID-19 was sourced from the United States, Italy and Spain.

The ends lost 0 bases at V and 0 bases at J; junction bases unmatched: 1. In germline, CDR1 is SGHTA, CDR2 FQGNSA. The CDR3 consists of 16 residues. The repertoire was sequenced with immunoSEQ multiplex PCR; TCRdb's copy has only in-frame clones and lacks some. The table includes 50,000 to 75,000 clones, 93% detected once. The material sequenced was peripheral blood. The sequence was obtained from a man between 65 and 79 years old with active COVID-19. The chain employs TRBV7-2 and TRBJ2-2; 7 bases are shared with TRBD1. The CDR3 coding sequence is TGTGCCAGCAGCTTAGCAGGGGGCTCGAACACCGGGGAGCTGTTTTTT. Its translation is CASSLAGGSNTGELFF.